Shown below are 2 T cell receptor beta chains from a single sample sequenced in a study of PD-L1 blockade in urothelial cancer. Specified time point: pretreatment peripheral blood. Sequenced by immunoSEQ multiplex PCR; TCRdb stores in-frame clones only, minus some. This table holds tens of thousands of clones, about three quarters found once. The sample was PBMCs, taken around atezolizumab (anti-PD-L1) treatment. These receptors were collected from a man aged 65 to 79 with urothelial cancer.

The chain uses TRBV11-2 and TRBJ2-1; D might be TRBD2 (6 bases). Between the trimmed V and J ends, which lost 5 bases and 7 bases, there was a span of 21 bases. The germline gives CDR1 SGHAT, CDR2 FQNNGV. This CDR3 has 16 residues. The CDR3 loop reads CASSPGGTGPLNEQFF. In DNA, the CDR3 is TGTGCCAGCAGCCCCGGCGGGACTGGCCCTTTGAATGAGCAGTTCTTC.

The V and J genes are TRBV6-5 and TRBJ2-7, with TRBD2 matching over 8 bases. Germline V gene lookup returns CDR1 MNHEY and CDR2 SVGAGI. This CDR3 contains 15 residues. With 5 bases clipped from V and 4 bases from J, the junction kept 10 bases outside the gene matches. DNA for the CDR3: TGTGCCAGCAGTCCGCGTGGTAGCGGGACGTACGAGCAGTACTTC. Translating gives CASSPRGSGTYEQYF.